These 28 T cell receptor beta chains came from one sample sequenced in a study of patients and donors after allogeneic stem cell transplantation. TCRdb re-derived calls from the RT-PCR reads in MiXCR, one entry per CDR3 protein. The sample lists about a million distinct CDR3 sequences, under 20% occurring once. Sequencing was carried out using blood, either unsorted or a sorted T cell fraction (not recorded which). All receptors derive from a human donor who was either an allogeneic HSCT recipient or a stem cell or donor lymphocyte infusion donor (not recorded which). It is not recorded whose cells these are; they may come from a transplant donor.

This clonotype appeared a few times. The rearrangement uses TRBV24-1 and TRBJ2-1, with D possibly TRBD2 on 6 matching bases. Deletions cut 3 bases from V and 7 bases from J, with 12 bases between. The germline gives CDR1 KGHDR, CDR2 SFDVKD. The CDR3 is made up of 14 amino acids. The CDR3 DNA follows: TGTGCCACCAGTGATGGGGGGAGAGCTAATGAGCAGTTCTTC. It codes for CATSDGGRANEQFF.

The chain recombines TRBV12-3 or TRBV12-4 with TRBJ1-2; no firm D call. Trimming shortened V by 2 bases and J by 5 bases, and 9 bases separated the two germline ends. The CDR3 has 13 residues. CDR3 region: CASSLTQRYGYTF. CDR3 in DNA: TGTGCCAGCAGTTTAACACAACGGTATGGCTACACCTTC.

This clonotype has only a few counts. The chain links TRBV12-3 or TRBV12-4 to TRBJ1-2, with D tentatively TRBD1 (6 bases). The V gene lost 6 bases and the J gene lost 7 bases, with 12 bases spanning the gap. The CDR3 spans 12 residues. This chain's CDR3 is CASRSRGVGYTF. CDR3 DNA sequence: TGTGCCAGCAGATCAAGGGGGGTTGGCTACACCTTC.

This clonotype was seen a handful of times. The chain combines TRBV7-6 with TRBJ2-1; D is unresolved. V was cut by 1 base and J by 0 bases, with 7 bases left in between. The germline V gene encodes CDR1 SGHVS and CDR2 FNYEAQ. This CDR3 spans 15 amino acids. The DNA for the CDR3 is TGTGCCAGCAGCTTAGACTTCAACTCCTACAATGAGCAGTTCTTC. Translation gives CASSLDFNSYNEQFF.

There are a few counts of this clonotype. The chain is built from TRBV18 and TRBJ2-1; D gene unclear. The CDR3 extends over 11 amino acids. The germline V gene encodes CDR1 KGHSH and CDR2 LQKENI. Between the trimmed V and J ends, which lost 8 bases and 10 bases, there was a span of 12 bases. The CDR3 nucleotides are TGTGCCAGCATTGAAAATGGGGAGCAGTTCTTC. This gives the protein CASIENGEQFF.

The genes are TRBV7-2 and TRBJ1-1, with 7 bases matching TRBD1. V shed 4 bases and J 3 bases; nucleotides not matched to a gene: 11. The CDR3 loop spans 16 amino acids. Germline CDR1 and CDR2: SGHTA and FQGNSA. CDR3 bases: TGTGCCAGCAGCTCCTTTAGACAGGGTGGCGACACTGAAGCTTTCTTT. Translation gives CASSSFRQGGDTEAFF.

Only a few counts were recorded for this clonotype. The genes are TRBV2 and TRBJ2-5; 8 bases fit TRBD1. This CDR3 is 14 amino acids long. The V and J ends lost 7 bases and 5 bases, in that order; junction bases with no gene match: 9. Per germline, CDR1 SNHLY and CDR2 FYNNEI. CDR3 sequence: CASKSDRGQETQYF. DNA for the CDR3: TGTGCCAGCAAAAGCGACAGGGGCCAGGAGACCCAGTACTTC.

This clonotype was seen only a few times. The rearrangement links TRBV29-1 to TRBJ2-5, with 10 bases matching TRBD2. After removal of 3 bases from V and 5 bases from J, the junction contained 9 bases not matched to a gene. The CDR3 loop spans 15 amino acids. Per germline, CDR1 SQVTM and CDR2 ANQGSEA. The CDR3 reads CSVEWLAGEGETQYF. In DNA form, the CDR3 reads TGCAGCGTTGAGTGGCTAGCGGGAGAGGGGGAGACCCAGTACTTC.

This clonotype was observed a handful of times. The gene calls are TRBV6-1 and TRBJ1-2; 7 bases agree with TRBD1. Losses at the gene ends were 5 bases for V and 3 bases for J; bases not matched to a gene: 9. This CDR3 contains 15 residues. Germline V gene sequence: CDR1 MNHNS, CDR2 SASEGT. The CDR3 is CASSRRTGLDYGYTF. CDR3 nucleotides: TGTGCCAGCAGTCGACGGACAGGATTGGACTATGGCTACACCTTC.

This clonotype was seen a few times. The CDR3 DNA reads TGTGCCAGCAGCTTTCCCGGGACAGGGGGCTTCGAGCAGTACTTC. It specifies CASSFPGTGGFEQYF. The gene calls are TRBV7-9 and TRBJ2-7, with 12 positions matching TRBD1. CDR3 length equals 15 residues. CDR1 and CDR2 from the germline V gene are SEHNR and FQNEAQ (reference sequence). With 3 bases clipped from V and 6 bases from J, the junction kept 6 bases outside the gene matches.

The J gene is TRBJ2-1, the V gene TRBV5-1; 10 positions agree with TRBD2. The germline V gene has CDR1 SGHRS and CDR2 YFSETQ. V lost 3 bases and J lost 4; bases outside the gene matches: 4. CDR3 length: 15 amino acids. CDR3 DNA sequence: TGCGCCAGCAGCTGGACTAGCGGAGGATACAATGAGCAGTTCTTC. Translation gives CASSWTSGGYNEQFF.

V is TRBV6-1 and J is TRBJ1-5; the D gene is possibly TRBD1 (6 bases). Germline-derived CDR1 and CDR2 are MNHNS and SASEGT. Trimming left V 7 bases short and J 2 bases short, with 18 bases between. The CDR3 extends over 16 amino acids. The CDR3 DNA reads TGTGCCAGCACTCCCTACGGGGGCAACGGCAATCAGCCCCAGCATTTT. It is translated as CASTPYGGNGNQPQHF.

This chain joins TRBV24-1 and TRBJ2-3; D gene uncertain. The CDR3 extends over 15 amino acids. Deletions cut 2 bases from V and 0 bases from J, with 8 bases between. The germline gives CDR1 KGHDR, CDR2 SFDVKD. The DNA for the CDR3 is TGTGCCACCAGTGATTCCCCTTTTAGCACAGATACGCAGTATTTT. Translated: CATSDSPFSTDTQYF.

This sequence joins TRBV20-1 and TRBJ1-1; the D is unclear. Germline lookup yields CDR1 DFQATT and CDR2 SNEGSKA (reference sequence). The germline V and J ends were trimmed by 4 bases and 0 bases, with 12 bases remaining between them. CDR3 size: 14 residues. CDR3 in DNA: TGCAGTGCTAAGCCACAGCTAATGAACACTGAAGCTTTCTTT. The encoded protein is CSAKPQLMNTEAFF.

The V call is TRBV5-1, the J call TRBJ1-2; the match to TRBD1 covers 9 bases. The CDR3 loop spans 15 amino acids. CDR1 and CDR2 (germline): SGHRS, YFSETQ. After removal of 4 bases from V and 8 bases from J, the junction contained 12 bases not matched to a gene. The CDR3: CASSPGTGSGGGYTF. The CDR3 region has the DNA TGCGCCAGCAGCCCCGGGACAGGGAGTGGAGGAGGCTACACCTTC.

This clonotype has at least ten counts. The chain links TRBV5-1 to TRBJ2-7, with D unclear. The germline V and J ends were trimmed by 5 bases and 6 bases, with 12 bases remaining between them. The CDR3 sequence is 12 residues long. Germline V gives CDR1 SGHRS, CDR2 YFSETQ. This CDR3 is CASSPGPGEQYF. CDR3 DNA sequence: TGCGCCAGCAGTCCAGGACCGGGCGAGCAGTACTTC.

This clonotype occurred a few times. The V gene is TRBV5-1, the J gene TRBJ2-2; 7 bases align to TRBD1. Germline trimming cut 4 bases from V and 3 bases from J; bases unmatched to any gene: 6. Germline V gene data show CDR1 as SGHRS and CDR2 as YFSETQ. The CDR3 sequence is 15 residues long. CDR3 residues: CASSPSGQHTGELFF. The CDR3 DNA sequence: TGCGCCAGCAGCCCCTCGGGACAGCACACCGGGGAGCTGTTTTTT.

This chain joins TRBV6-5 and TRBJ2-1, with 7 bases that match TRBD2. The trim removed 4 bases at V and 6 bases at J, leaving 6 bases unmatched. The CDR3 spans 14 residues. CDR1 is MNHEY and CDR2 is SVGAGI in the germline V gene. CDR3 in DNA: TGTGCCAGCAGTTCCGGGACTAAATTCAATGAGCAGTTCTTC. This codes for CASSSGTKFNEQFF.

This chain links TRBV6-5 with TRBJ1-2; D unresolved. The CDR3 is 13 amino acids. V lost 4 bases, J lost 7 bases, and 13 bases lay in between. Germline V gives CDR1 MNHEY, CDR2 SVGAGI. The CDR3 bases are TGTGCCAGCAGTTCGAAACTAAGACCTGGCTACACCTTC. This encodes CASSSKLRPGYTF.

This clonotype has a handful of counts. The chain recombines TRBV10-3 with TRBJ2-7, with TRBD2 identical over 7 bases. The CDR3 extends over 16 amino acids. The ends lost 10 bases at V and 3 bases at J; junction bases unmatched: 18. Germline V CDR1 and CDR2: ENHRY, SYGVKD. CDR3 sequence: CATPTGTKGRLYEQYF. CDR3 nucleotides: TGTGCCACTCCGACCGGGACTAAGGGACGACTCTACGAGCAGTACTTC.

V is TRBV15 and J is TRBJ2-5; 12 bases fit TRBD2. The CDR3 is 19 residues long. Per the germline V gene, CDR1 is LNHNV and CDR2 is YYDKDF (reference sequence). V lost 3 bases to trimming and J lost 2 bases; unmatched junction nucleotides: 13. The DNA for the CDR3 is TGTGCCACCAGCAGTATCCCCCCTCGACTAGCGGGAGAGCAAGAGACCCAGTACTTC. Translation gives CATSSIPPRLAGEQETQYF.

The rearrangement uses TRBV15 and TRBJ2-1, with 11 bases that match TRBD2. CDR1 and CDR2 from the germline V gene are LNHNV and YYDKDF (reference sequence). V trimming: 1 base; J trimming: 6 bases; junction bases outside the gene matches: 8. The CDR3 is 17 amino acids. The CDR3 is CATSRAVAGGPGNEQFF. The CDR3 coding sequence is TGTGCCACCAGCAGAGCCGTAGCGGGAGGGCCGGGCAATGAGCAGTTCTTC.

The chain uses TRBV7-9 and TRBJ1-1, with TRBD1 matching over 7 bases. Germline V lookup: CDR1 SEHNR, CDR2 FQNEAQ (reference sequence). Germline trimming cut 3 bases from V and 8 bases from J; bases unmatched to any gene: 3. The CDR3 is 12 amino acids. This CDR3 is CASSLPTGEAFF. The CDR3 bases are TGTGCCAGCAGCTTGCCGACAGGGGAAGCTTTCTTT.

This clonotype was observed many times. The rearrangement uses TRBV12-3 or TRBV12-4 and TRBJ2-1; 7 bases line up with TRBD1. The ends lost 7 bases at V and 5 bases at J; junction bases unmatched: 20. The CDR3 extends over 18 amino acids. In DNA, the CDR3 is TGTGCCAGCACTAAATCTCAACAGGGGCGACGGGTGAACAATGAGCAGTTCTTC. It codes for CASTKSQQGRRVNNEQFF.

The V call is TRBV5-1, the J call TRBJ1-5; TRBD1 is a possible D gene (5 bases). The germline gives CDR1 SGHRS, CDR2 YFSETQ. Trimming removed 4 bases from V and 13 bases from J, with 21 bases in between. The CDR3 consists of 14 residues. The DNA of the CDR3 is TGCGCCAGCAGCCCAGGGACCGATCTTCTTCCACAGCATTTT. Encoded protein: CASSPGTDLLPQHF.

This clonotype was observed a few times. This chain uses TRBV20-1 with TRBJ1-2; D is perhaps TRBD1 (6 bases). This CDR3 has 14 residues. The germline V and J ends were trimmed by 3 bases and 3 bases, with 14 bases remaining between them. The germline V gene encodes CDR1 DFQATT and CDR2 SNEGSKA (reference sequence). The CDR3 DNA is TGCAGTGCTAGGTCCCAGGGGCGATACTATGGCTACACCTTC. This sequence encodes CSARSQGRYYGYTF.

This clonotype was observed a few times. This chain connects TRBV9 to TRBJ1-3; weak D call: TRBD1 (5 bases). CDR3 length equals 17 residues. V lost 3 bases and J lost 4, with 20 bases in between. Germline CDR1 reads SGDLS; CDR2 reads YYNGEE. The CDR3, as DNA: TGTGCCAGCAGCGCTGACCGTTACGGGACTGACGGAAACACCATATATTTT. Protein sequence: CASSADRYGTDGNTIYF.

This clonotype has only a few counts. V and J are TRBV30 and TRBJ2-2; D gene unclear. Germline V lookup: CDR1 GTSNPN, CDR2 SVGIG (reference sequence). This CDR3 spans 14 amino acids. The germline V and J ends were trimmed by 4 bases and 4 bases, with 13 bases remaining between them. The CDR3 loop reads CAWTLYGPTGELFF. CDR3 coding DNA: TGTGCCTGGACCCTATATGGACCCACCGGGGAGCTGTTTTTT.